The sequence of this T cell receptor (beta chain) was determined in a study of T cells in Graves' hyperthyroidism and ophthalmopathy. Study summary: Specimen type is peripheral blood, collected at initial diagnosis prior to any treatment.

This clonotype has more than one count but fewer than ten. About 10 ml fresh peripheral blood yielded the PBMCs. TCR beta CDR3 regions were amplified from RNA transcripts. Primed by the HTBI set, a first-round RT-PCR was run on the TCR CDR3. One entry per CDR3 protein results from TCRdb running MiXCR on the multiplex PCR reads. There are approximately 210,000 distinct CDR3 sequences in the sample; under 20% occur only once, and approximately 50% lies in the top ten. Per germline, CDR1 LNHDA and CDR2 SQIVND (reference sequence). The CDR3 has 15 residues. J was trimmed by 4 bases and V by 5 bases; bases with no gene match: 7.

The sequence derives from a man over 45 with Graves' hyperthyroidism. Sequencing input: blood. The chain uses TRBV19 and TRBJ2-2; 7 bases are a match to TRBD2. CDR3 region: CASSGREGGTGELFF. Here the CDR3 DNA reads TGTGCCAGTAGTGGAAGGGAGGGCGGCACCGGGGAGCTGTTTTTT.